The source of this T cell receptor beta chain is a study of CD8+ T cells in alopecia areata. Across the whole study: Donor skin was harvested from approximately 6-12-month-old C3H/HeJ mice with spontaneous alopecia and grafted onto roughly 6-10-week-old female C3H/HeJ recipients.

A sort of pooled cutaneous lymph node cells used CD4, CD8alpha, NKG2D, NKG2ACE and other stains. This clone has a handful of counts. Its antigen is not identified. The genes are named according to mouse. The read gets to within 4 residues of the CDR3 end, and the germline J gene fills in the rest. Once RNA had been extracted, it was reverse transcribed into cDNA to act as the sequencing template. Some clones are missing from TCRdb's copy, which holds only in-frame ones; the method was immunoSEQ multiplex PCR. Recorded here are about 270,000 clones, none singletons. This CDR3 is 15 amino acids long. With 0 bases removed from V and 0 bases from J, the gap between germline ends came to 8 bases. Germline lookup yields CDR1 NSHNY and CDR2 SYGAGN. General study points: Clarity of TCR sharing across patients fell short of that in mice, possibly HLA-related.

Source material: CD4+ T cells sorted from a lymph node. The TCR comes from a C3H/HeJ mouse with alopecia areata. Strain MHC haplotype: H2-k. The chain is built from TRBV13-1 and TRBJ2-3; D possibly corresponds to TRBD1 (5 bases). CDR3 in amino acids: CASSDGRVSAETLYF. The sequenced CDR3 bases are TGTGCCAGCAGTGATGGCAGGGTTAGTGCAGAA.